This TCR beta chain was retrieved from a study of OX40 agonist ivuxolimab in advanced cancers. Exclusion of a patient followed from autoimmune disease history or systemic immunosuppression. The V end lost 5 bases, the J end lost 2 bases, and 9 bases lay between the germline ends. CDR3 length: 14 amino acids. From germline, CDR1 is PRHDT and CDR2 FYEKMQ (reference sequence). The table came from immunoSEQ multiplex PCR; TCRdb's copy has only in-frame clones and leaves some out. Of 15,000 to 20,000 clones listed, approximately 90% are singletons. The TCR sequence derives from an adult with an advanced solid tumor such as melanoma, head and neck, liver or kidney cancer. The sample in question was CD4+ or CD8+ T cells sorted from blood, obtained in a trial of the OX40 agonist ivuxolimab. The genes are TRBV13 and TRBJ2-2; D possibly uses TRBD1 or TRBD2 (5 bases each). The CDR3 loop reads CASSPGDNTGELFF. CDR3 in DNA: TGTGCCAGCAGCCCCGGGGACAACACCGGGGAGCTGTTTTTT.